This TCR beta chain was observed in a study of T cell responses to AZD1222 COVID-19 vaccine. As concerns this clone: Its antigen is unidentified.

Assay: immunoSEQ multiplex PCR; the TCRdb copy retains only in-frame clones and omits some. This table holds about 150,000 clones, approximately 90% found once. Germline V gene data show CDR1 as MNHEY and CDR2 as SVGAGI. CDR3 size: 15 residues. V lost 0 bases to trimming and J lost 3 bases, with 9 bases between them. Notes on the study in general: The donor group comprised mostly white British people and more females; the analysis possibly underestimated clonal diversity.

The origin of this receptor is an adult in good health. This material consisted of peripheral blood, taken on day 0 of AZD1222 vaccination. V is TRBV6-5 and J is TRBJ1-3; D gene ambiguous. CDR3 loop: CASSYSLTGGNTIYF. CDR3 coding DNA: TGTGCCAGCAGTTACTCCCTTACTGGTGGAAACACCATATATTTT.